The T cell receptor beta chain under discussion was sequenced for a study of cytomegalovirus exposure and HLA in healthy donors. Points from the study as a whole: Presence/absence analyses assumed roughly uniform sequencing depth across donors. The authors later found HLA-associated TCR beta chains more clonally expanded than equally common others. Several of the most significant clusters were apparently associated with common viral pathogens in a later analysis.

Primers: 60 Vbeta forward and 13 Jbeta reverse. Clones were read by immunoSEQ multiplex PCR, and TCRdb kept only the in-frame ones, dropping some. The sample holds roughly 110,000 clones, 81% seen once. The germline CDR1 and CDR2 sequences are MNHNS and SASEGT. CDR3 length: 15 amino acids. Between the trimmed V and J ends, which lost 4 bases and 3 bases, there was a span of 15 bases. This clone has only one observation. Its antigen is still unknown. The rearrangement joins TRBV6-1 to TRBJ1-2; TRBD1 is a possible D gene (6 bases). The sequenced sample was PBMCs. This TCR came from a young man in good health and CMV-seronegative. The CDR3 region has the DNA TGTGCCAGCAGTGCAAGGGGGGGGACGGACTATGGCTACACCTTC. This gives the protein CASSARGGTDYGYTF.